This passage covers 10 T cell receptor beta chains from one sample sequenced in a study of cytomegalovirus exposure and HLA in healthy donors. The PCR had 60 Vbeta and 13 Jbeta primers. Method: immunoSEQ multiplex PCR; TCRdb's copy keeps in-frame clones and lacks some. The table shows some 200,000 clones, with under 85% occurring only once. The specimen sequenced was PBMCs. These receptors were obtained from a man aged 45-65 years in good health and CMV-seronegative.

The chain recombines TRBV14 with TRBJ2-1; 9 bases match TRBD2. The CDR3 runs to 15 residues. Per the germline V gene, CDR1 is SGHDN and CDR2 is FVKESK. V dropped 2 bases and J dropped 4; count of bases not matched to a gene: 3. The CDR3 DNA reads as TGTGCCAGCAGCCAAACTAGCGGGCTATACAATGAGCAGTTCTTC. This gives the protein CASSQTSGLYNEQFF.

V gene TRBV6-5 combines with J gene TRBJ1-4, with 8 nucleotides matching TRBD1. The ends lost 0 bases at V and 8 bases at J; junction bases unmatched: 5. The CDR3 sequence is 15 residues long. The V gene's germline CDR1 is MNHEY and CDR2 SVGAGI. This CDR3 is CASSYSGRGQEKLFF. The CDR3 bases are TGTGCCAGCAGTTACTCGGGCAGGGGGCAAGAAAAACTGTTTTTT.

V is TRBV7-2 and J is TRBJ2-3; 13 bases are a match to TRBD2. This CDR3 has 19 amino acids. The germline CDR1 and CDR2 sequences are SGHTA and FQGNSA. With V trimmed by 1 base and J by 4 bases, 11 bases remained unmatched. CDR3 residues: CASSLGRRLAGGHADTQYF. The CDR3 DNA sequence: TGTGCCAGCAGCTTAGGGCGGCGACTAGCGGGAGGTCACGCAGATACGCAGTATTTT.

This chain links TRBV7-3 with TRBJ2-1, with 9 bases aligning to TRBD1. Germline-derived CDR1 and CDR2 are SGHTA and FQGTGA. This CDR3 has 15 amino acids. The V segment lost 4 bases and the J segment 5 bases; nucleotides outside the gene matches: 6. In DNA form, the CDR3 reads TGTGCCAGCAGCTCGGGACAGGGAATCAACAATGAGCAGTTCTTC. Protein sequence: CASSSGQGINNEQFF.

The J gene is TRBJ2-7, the V gene TRBV5-4, with TRBD2 as a possible D gene (6 bases). Trimming shortened V by 4 bases and J by 3 bases, and 17 bases separated the two germline ends. The germline CDR1 and CDR2 sequences are SGHNT and YYREEE (reference sequence). This CDR3 region has 15 residues. This CDR3 reads CASSRKEARGYEQYF. The CDR3 DNA reads as TGTGCCAGCAGCCGTAAGGAAGCGCGGGGCTACGAGCAGTACTTC.

V is TRBV5-6 and J is TRBJ2-2; D is perhaps TRBD1 (6 bases). Trimming took off 2 bases at V and 2 bases at J, with 10 bases between the two ends. This CDR3 has 15 residues. Per the germline V gene, CDR1 is SGHDT and CDR2 is YYEEEE. In nucleotides, the CDR3 is TGTGCCAGCAGCTTCGACAGGTATAACACCGGGGAGCTGTTTTTT. It specifies CASSFDRYNTGELFF. The full variable domain, its missing parts supplied by reference TRBV5-6 and TRBJ2-2, is DAGVTQSPTHLIKTRGQQVTLRCSPKSGHDTVSWYQQALGQGPQFIFQYYEEEERQRGNFPDRFSGHQFPNYSSELNVNALLLGDSALYLCASSFDRYNTGELFFGEGSRLTVL.

The chain employs TRBV4-1 and TRBJ2-6; TRBD1 matches at 9 bases. Germline assignment: CDR1 MGHRA and CDR2 YSYEKL. Germline trimming cut 6 bases from V and 3 bases from J; bases unmatched to any gene: 9. The CDR3 is 17 amino acids. CDR3 region: CASRTGGSSGGANVLTF. The CDR3 DNA reads TGCGCCAGCAGAACAGGGGGCTCCTCCGGTGGGGCCAACGTCCTGACTTTC.

V is TRBV7-2 and J is TRBJ2-3, with D possibly matching TRBD1 (5 bases). The V end was cut by 5 bases, the J end by 5 bases, with 11 bases between. Germline loops: CDR1 SGHTA, CDR2 FQGNSA. The CDR3 is 13 amino acids. The CDR3 DNA is TGTGCCAGCAGCGACAGCGTTGTAGATACGCAGTATTTT. This sequence encodes CASSDSVVDTQYF.

The chain uses TRBV6-6 and TRBJ2-3; D is unclear. V dropped 5 bases and J dropped 0 bases, with 12 bases sitting between them. The CDR3 spans 15 residues. In germline, CDR1 is MNHNY, CDR2 SVGAGI (reference sequence). CDR3 sequence reads: CASSPTDLSTDTQYF. The CDR3 DNA reads TGTGCCAGCAGTCCGACTGACCTTAGCACAGATACGCAGTATTTT.

CDR3 nucleotides: TGCGCCAGCAGCCATCCTACAGGGGTTGGCACTGAAGCTTTCTTT. Its protein is CASSHPTGVGTEAFF. The chain combines TRBV4-1 with TRBJ1-1; 7 bases are shared with TRBD1. The CDR3 runs 15 residues. V lost 3 bases, J lost 4 bases, and 8 bases stayed unmatched. Germline-derived CDR1 and CDR2 are MGHRA and YSYEKL.